This T cell receptor beta chain is drawn from a study of cytomegalovirus exposure and HLA in healthy donors. Study-level background: About 77 million unique TCRs from HLA-typed donors made up an early data release. General study results and limits: Researchers catalogued some 160 TCR beta chains as cytomegalovirus-associated. Other equally common chains were less clonally expanded than HLA-associated TCR beta chains, a later analysis showed. Highly shared sequence variants in one cluster were likely a sequencing artifact.

Note on this clone: Antigen: not known. Mismatch with germline at one junction end may stem from a read error.

Germline V gene lookup returns CDR1 MNHEY and CDR2 SMNVEV (reference sequence). This CDR3 region has 13 residues. It was with 60 Vbeta and 13 Jbeta primers that the PCR ran. Profiling relied on immunoSEQ multiplex PCR, and the TCRdb table lists in-frame clones only, not all of them. The sample holds approximately 120,000 clones; about 79% are singletons and the top ten take over 2.5%. The chain links TRBV27 to TRBJ1-1, with 8 bases fitting TRBD1. This clonotype originated in a woman in her forties or fifties in good health and CMV-seronegative. The sample consisted of PBMCs. In DNA form, the CDR3 reads TGTGCCAGCAGAGGACAGGGTGTCACTAAAGCTTTCTTT. Its protein product is CASRGQGVTKAFF.